Sequencing of this T cell receptor (beta chain) was carried out in a study of T cells in Graves' hyperthyroidism and ophthalmopathy. TCR beta CDR3 sequences were amplified from RNA transcripts. TCR CDR3 regions were first amplified by RT-PCR with HTBI primers. TCRdb reprocessed the multiplex PCR reads via MiXCR and lists one record per CDR3 protein. Here the sample spans a few hundred thousand distinct CDR3 sequences, around 16% being singletons. This TCR derives from a woman in her 30s with Graves' hyperthyroidism. The sequenced sample was blood.

The CDR3 sequence: CASGPGTHIQYF. DNA of the CDR3: TGTGCTAGTGGCCCTGGGACACACATTCAGTACTTC. The chain recombines TRBV12-5 with TRBJ2-4, with D perhaps TRBD1 (6 bases). CDR1 and CDR2 (germline): LGHNT, FRNRAP. The V end was cut by 6 bases, the J end by 8 bases, with 11 bases between. There are 12 residues in the CDR3.